The present T cell receptor (beta chain) was sequenced within a study of T-cell reconstitution after alpha-beta-depleted transplantation in children. From germline, CDR1 is SGHRS and CDR2 YFSETQ. This CDR3 spans 15 amino acids. Trimming took 3 bases from V and 4 from J, leaving 14 bases between them. Unique molecular identifiers featured in how the TCRbeta library was prepared. TCRdb ran MiXCR on the PCR reads and lists one entry per CDR3 protein. This sample yields 250,000 to 350,000 distinct CDR3 sequences, of which more than 8% are seen a single time; 10% belongs to the top ten. The sequence was obtained from a human donor who donated a stem cell graft to a child with SCID. The V gene is TRBV5-1, the J gene TRBJ2-1, with D possibly matching TRBD1 (6 bases). The sequencing used PBMCs from the stem cell graft donor, collected from the stem cell graft. This CDR3 reads CASSSRPGEYNEQFF. The CDR3 DNA sequence: TGCGCCAGCAGCTCCCGTCCAGGGGAGTACAATGAGCAGTTCTTC.